The rows below give T cell receptor beta chains drawn from one sample of a study of PD-L1 blockade in urothelial cancer. TCRdb's table, derived via immunoSEQ multiplex PCR, lists solely in-frame clones and lacks some. The profile shows 57,000 or so clones, over 75% of them singletons. This specimen consisted of PBMCs, obtained around atezolizumab (anti-PD-L1) treatment. These receptors came from a man between 65 and 85 years old with urothelial cancer. CDR3s include the opening cysteine and the closing phenylalanine or tryptophan. A D gene is named only where the DNA matches it firmly. The size field is filled for only some rows; it gives once, few, many or a size class.

abundance: NA; v_gene: TRBV7-2; j_gene: TRBJ1-1; d_gene: NA; CDR3nt: TGTGCCAGCAGAAGGGACAATTTGAACACTGAAGCTTTCTTT; CDR3aa: CASRRDNLNTEAFF
abundance: NA; v_gene: TRBV7-7; j_gene: TRBJ2-5; d_gene: NA; CDR3nt: TGTGCTAGCAGCACCCTCGAGGCGGAGACCCAGTACTTC; CDR3aa: CASSTLEAETQYF
abundance: NA; v_gene: TRBV9; j_gene: TRBJ2-5; d_gene: TRBD1; CDR3nt: TGTGCCAGCAGCGTAGGACAGGGGGCGGGGGAGACCCAGTACTTC; CDR3aa: CASSVGQGAGETQYF
abundance: NA; v_gene: TRBV10-1; j_gene: TRBJ2-1; d_gene: NA; CDR3nt: TGCGCCAGCAGTGGACCGGGCAATGAGCAGTTCTTC; CDR3aa: CASSGPGNEQFF
abundance: NA; v_gene: TRBV6-5; j_gene: TRBJ2-3; d_gene: TRBD2; CDR3nt: TGTGCCAGCAGTTACGGCGGGAGTACAGATACGCAGTATTTT; CDR3aa: CASSYGGSTDTQYF
abundance: NA; v_gene: TRBV5-1; j_gene: TRBJ2-7; d_gene: TRBD1; CDR3nt: TGCGCCAGCAGCTTGGGCTTAACAGGGGGCTACGAGCAGTACTTC; CDR3aa: CASSLGLTGGYEQYF
abundance: NA; v_gene: TRBV7-9; j_gene: TRBJ1-5; d_gene: TRBD1; CDR3nt: TGTGCCAGCAGCTTCAGGCCGGGACAGGGGTATCAGCCCCAGCATTTT; CDR3aa: CASSFRPGQGYQPQHF
abundance: few; v_gene: TRBV9; j_gene: TRBJ2-7; d_gene: TRBD2; CDR3nt: TGTGCCAGCAGCGTAGAAGGGACTAGCGGTTCCTACGAGCAGTACTTC; CDR3aa: CASSVEGTSGSYEQYF
abundance: NA; v_gene: TRBV20-1; j_gene: TRBJ1-2; d_gene: TRBD1; CDR3nt: TGCGGGGAAACAGGGGACTATGGCTACACCTTC; CDR3aa: CGETGDYGYTF
abundance: NA; v_gene: TRBV7-7; j_gene: TRBJ2-7; d_gene: NA; CDR3nt: TGTGCTAGCAGCTCAACCCCAGGGGCGAACGAGCAGTACTTC; CDR3aa: CASSSTPGANEQYF
abundance: NA; v_gene: TRBV5-8; j_gene: TRBJ1-2; d_gene: NA; CDR3nt: TGTGCCAGCAGCTTGACAGTCTTTAACTATGGCTACACCTTC; CDR3aa: CASSLTVFNYGYTF
abundance: NA; v_gene: TRBV6-1; j_gene: TRBJ1-5; d_gene: NA; CDR3nt: TGTGCCAGCAGTGCTGTGACACCCAGCAATCAGCCCCAGCATTTT; CDR3aa: CASSAVTPSNQPQHF
abundance: NA; v_gene: TRBV5-1; j_gene: TRBJ2-3; d_gene: TRBD2; CDR3nt: TGCGCCAGCAGCCTTGGACTAGCGGAAGCCACAGATACGCAGTATTTT; CDR3aa: CASSLGLAEATDTQYF
abundance: NA; v_gene: TRBV9; j_gene: TRBJ2-1; d_gene: TRBD2; CDR3nt: TGTGCCAGCAGCGCTACTAGCGGGTGGGAGAATGAGCAGTTCTTC; CDR3aa: CASSATSGWENEQFF
abundance: NA; v_gene: TRBV11-2; j_gene: TRBJ2-5; d_gene: NA; CDR3nt: TGTGCCAGCAGCTTCGAGGGCTACCAAGAGACCCAGTACTTC; CDR3aa: CASSFEGYQETQYF
abundance: NA; v_gene: TRBV11-2; j_gene: TRBJ2-7; d_gene: TRBD1; CDR3nt: TGTGCCAGCAGCACTAGGACAGGGGAGGGGACCTACGAGCAGTACTTC; CDR3aa: CASSTRTGEGTYEQYF
abundance: NA; v_gene: TRBV30; j_gene: TRBJ1-4; d_gene: NA; CDR3nt: TGTGCCTGGGGGCTGGGACATAATAATGAAAAACTGTTTTTT; CDR3aa: CAWGLGHNNEKLFF
abundance: NA; v_gene: TRBV2; j_gene: TRBJ1-1; d_gene: TRBD1; CDR3nt: TGTGCCAGCAGTACGGGACAGGAGAACACTGAAGCTTTCTTT; CDR3aa: CASSTGQENTEAFF
abundance: once; v_gene: TRBV15; j_gene: TRBJ2-7; d_gene: TRBD1; CDR3nt: TGTGCCACCAGCAGAGATCGGGGACAGGGAAGGATAGGGTACTTC; CDR3aa: CATSRDRGQGRIGYF
abundance: NA; v_gene: TRBV7-3; j_gene: TRBJ2-2; d_gene: NA; CDR3nt: TGTGCCAGCAGCTCTACAGTCCCCGGGGAGCTGTTTTTT; CDR3aa: CASSSTVPGELFF
abundance: NA; v_gene: TRBV25-1; j_gene: TRBJ1-5; d_gene: TRBD1; CDR3nt: TGTGCCAGCAGTGGGGATACAGGGGGCGGTAATCAGCCCCAGCATTTT; CDR3aa: CASSGDTGGGNQPQHF
abundance: NA; v_gene: TRBV11-2; j_gene: TRBJ2-3; d_gene: NA; CDR3nt: TGTGCCAGCAGCTTAGATACGGGGGTATATACGCAGTATTTT; CDR3aa: CASSLDTGVYTQYF
abundance: once; v_gene: TRBV10-3; j_gene: TRBJ2-5; d_gene: TRBD2; CDR3nt: TGTGCCATCAGTGGGGGGGGTGCCCAAGAGACCCAGTACTTC; CDR3aa: CAISGGGAQETQYF
abundance: once; v_gene: TRBV29-1; j_gene: TRBJ2-1; d_gene: NA; CDR3nt: TGCAGCGTTGGACTAGCCTACAATGAGCAGTTCTTC; CDR3aa: CSVGLAYNEQFF
abundance: NA; v_gene: TRBV30; j_gene: TRBJ2-7; d_gene: TRBD1; CDR3nt: TGTGCCTGGAGTCGGGACAGGAGCTCCTACGAGCAGTACTTC; CDR3aa: CAWSRDRSSYEQYF
abundance: NA; v_gene: TRBV7-2; j_gene: TRBJ2-1; d_gene: TRBD2; CDR3nt: TGTGCCAGCAGCTCTCAGGCGGGGGGGATTTACAATGAGCAGTTCTTC; CDR3aa: CASSSQAGGIYNEQFF
abundance: NA; v_gene: TRBV7-2; j_gene: TRBJ2-7; d_gene: NA; CDR3nt: TGTGCCAGCAGTATAGGAGGGGAGACCGTGACCCAGCTCTACGAGCAGTACTTC; CDR3aa: CASSIGGETVTQLYEQYF
abundance: few; v_gene: TRBV11-2; j_gene: TRBJ2-1; d_gene: TRBD2; CDR3nt: TGTGCCAGCAGCTCAGGACTAGCGGGAGGGTTCTACAATGAGCAGTTCTTC; CDR3aa: CASSSGLAGGFYNEQFF
abundance: NA; v_gene: TRBV6-4; j_gene: TRBJ2-5; d_gene: NA; CDR3nt: TGTGCCAGCAGTGACTCGGTGGGAGCGGAGACCCAGTACTTC; CDR3aa: CASSDSVGAETQYF
abundance: NA; v_gene: TRBV18; j_gene: TRBJ1-1; d_gene: TRBD1; CDR3nt: TGTGCCAGCTCACCCGGGACAGGGGGGCTCACTGAAGCTTTCTTT; CDR3aa: CASSPGTGGLTEAFF
abundance: once; v_gene: TRBV7-9; j_gene: TRBJ1-2; d_gene: NA; CDR3nt: TGTGCCAGCAGCCTGGGAGGGGTGCAGCAGTATGGCTACACCTTC; CDR3aa: CASSLGGVQQYGYTF
abundance: NA; v_gene: TRBV28; j_gene: TRBJ2-6; d_gene: NA; CDR3nt: TGTGCCAGCAGTTTCCTCGTAGCGGCCTCTGGGGCCAACGTCCTGACTTTC; CDR3aa: CASSFLVAASGANVLTF
abundance: NA; v_gene: TRBV19; j_gene: TRBJ1-5; d_gene: NA; CDR3nt: TGTGCCAGCTCATCAGGGTATGGTAGTCAGCCCCAGCATTTT; CDR3aa: CASSSGYGSQPQHF
abundance: NA; v_gene: TRBV29-1; j_gene: TRBJ1-1; d_gene: NA; CDR3nt: TGCAGCGTGACAGGCGGAAACACTGAAGCTTTCTTT; CDR3aa: CSVTGGNTEAFF
abundance: once; v_gene: TRBV2; j_gene: TRBJ1-1; d_gene: TRBD1; CDR3nt: TGTGCCAGCACTGAGACAGGGCGGAACACTGAAGCTTTCTTT; CDR3aa: CASTETGRNTEAFF
abundance: few; v_gene: TRBV4-1; j_gene: TRBJ2-1; d_gene: NA; CDR3nt: TGCGCCAGCAGCCGATTAGCGGATGTTGACAATGAGCAGTTCTTC; CDR3aa: CASSRLADVDNEQFF
abundance: NA; v_gene: TRBV11-3; j_gene: TRBJ2-1; d_gene: TRBD2; CDR3nt: TGTGCCAGCAGTGTTAGCGGGAATGGTGAGCAGTTCTTC; CDR3aa: CASSVSGNGEQFF
abundance: NA; v_gene: TRBV9; j_gene: TRBJ1-3; d_gene: NA; CDR3nt: TGTGCCAGCAGCGTAGGGTCAGGGCCCGGCTCTGGAAACACCATATATTTT; CDR3aa: CASSVGSGPGSGNTIYF
abundance: NA; v_gene: TRBV19; j_gene: TRBJ2-1; d_gene: TRBD2; CDR3nt: TGTGCCAGTAGTATAGAACTAGCGGACTACAATGAGCAGTTCTTC; CDR3aa: CASSIELADYNEQFF
abundance: few; v_gene: TRBV7-9; j_gene: TRBJ2-3; d_gene: NA; CDR3nt: TGTGCCAGCAGTCGCGACAGCTCCACAGATACGCAGTATTTT; CDR3aa: CASSRDSSTDTQYF
abundance: once; v_gene: TRBV25-1; j_gene: TRBJ2-5; d_gene: TRBD1; CDR3nt: TGTGCCAGCAGTGAGCCCGGGACAGTAAAGACCCAGTACTTC; CDR3aa: CASSEPGTVKTQYF
abundance: NA; v_gene: TRBV6-4; j_gene: TRBJ2-1; d_gene: NA; CDR3nt: TGTGCCAGCAGTGACGGGCAGAGAGCCTACAATGAGCAGTTCTTC; CDR3aa: CASSDGQRAYNEQFF
abundance: NA; v_gene: TRBV5-4; j_gene: TRBJ2-7; d_gene: TRBD1; CDR3nt: TGTGCCAGCAGCCAGGGACAGGGGGAGTACGAGCAGTACTTC; CDR3aa: CASSQGQGEYEQYF
abundance: NA; v_gene: TRBV7-3; j_gene: TRBJ1-1; d_gene: TRBD1; CDR3nt: TGTGCCAGCAGCCCCGCGCCGGGACAGGGTGTAGCTTTCTTT; CDR3aa: CASSPAPGQGVAFF
abundance: many; v_gene: TRBV11-2; j_gene: TRBJ2-7; d_gene: TRBD1; CDR3nt: TGTGCCAGCAGCTCCCAGAATAGCCACAGGGGCCGTCCCTACGAGCAGTACTTC; CDR3aa: CASSSQNSHRGRPYEQYF
abundance: NA; v_gene: TRBV19; j_gene: TRBJ1-1; d_gene: TRBD1; CDR3nt: TGTGCCAGTAGGAAAAAGGGACAGGGCATTGCTGAAGCTTTCTTT; CDR3aa: CASRKKGQGIAEAFF
abundance: NA; v_gene: TRBV5-5; j_gene: TRBJ2-7; d_gene: NA; CDR3nt: TGTGCCAGCAGCTTAGGGACAAACCTCTACGAGCAGTACTTC; CDR3aa: CASSLGTNLYEQYF
abundance: once; v_gene: TRBV19; j_gene: TRBJ2-3; d_gene: TRBD2; CDR3nt: TGTGCCAGTAGTACTAGCGGGAGTGTGAATACGCAGTATTTT; CDR3aa: CASSTSGSVNTQYF
abundance: NA; v_gene: TRBV9; j_gene: TRBJ2-6; d_gene: NA; CDR3nt: TGTGCCAGCAGCCAGGGGTCCGGGGCCAACGTCCTGACTTTC; CDR3aa: CASSQGSGANVLTF
abundance: few; v_gene: TRBV7-9; j_gene: TRBJ1-2; d_gene: NA; CDR3nt: TGTGCCAGCAGCTTAGGTCGAGGCTATGGCTACACCTTC; CDR3aa: CASSLGRGYGYTF
abundance: NA; v_gene: TRBV7-9; j_gene: TRBJ2-1; d_gene: NA; CDR3nt: TGTGCCAGCAGCTTAGTGGCGGAGAGTGAGCAGTTCTTC; CDR3aa: CASSLVAESEQFF
abundance: few; v_gene: TRBV10-3; j_gene: TRBJ1-4; d_gene: TRBD1; CDR3nt: TGTGCCATCAGTGGGGGACAGGGGAACGAAAAACTGTTTTTT; CDR3aa: CAISGGQGNEKLFF